The table lists the clone carrying this T cell receptor beta chain with a count of one. What it binds is unknown. CDR3 length: 14 residues. V lost 8 bases to trimming and J lost 4 bases, with 17 bases between them. Germline V gene data show CDR1 as MNHEY and CDR2 as SMNVEV (reference sequence). The sample belongs to a study of radiation and T cells in renal cell carcinoma. This sample's treatment: treatment-naive control, cytoreductive nephrectomy. The assay was immunoSEQ multiplex PCR, and TCRdb's table has in-frame clones only and misses some. The sample consists of about 23,000 clones, 45% to 65% of them appearing once. Study-wide results and limits: Dominant CDR3 motifs occupied more repertoire in irradiated than control tumors.

The chain carries TRBV27 and TRBJ1-2, with D possibly being TRBD1 (6 bases). This TCR was recovered from a human donor with renal cell carcinoma. The sample consisted of tumor tissue, taken from a patient whose treatment was nephrectomy without radiotherapy. CDR3: CASGPRGGSYGYTF. Here the CDR3 DNA reads TGTGCCAGCGGACCTCGGGGGGGCTCCTATGGCTACACCTTC.